Sequencing of this T cell receptor beta chain was carried out in a study of OX40 agonist ivuxolimab in advanced cancers. V was shortened by 6 bases and J by 0 bases, with 9 bases between the two germline ends. This CDR3 region has 13 residues. Looked up from germline, CDR1 is LNHDA and CDR2 is SQIVND (reference sequence). Sequencing was performed with immunoSEQ multiplex PCR; in TCRdb, only in-frame clones are kept and a portion is missing. The sample lists around 78,000 clones, about 84% seen once, with 4% to 6% in the top ten. The TCR comes from an adult with an advanced solid tumor such as melanoma, head and neck, liver or kidney cancer. The chain carries TRBV19 and TRBJ2-7; the D call may be TRBD1 or TRBD2 (5 bases each). This material consisted of CD4+ or CD8+ T cells sorted from blood, taken in a trial of the OX40 agonist ivuxolimab. CDR3 sequence reads: CASRPGSSYEQYF. The CDR3 nucleotides are TGTGCCAGTAGGCCAGGGAGCTCCTACGAGCAGTACTTC.